This T cell receptor (beta chain) was found in a study of TIL therapy for anti-PD-1-resistant metastatic lung cancer. The overall study: Most patients had lung adenocarcinoma.

Sequencing used immunoSEQ v3. The assay was immunoSEQ multiplex PCR, and TCRdb's table has in-frame clones only and misses some. In the table there are about 50,000 clones, about 80% of which are singletons. Trimming shortened V by 5 bases and J by 7 bases, and 8 bases separated the two germline ends. This CDR3 contains 11 residues. Germline assignment: CDR1 SNHLY and CDR2 FYNNEI. Time point defined: pre-treatment sample, taken before nivolumab and TIL therapy. Stage 4 NSCLC adults joined between October 2017 and January 2020. The chain joins TRBV2 to TRBJ1-2; unclear D gene. This specimen was blood, taken at baseline. This clonotype originated in a woman between 30 and 80 years old with non-small cell lung cancer. Here the CDR3 DNA reads TGTGCCAGCAGTAACAGTCCTGGCTACACCTTC. This encodes CASSNSPGYTF. Supplemented by reference TRBV2 and TRBJ1-2, the full variable domain reads EPEVTQTPSHQVTQMGQEVILRCVPISNHLYFYWYRQILGQKVEFLVSFYNNEISEKSEIFDDQFSVERPDGSNFTLKIRSTKLEDSAMYFCASSNSPGYTFGSGTRLTVV.